This TCR beta chain comes out of a study of T cell responses to AZD1222 COVID-19 vaccine. Study-level findings and limits: It should be noted that donors were predominantly white British and more often female, and clonal diversity was possibly underestimated. Without day 14 samples, only post-peak T cell repertoires were studied. Unmutated regions of variants are reportedly targeted by nearly half of spike-specific TCRs. Increased Spike-specific TCR breadth and depth were observed after two AZD1222 doses.

Clones were sequenced by immunoSEQ multiplex PCR, and TCRdb holds only the in-frame ones, with some missing. The table has more than 70,000 clones, more than 75% seen once. A remark on this clone: Its target is unknown.

The length of the CDR3 is 13 residues. Germline V gene sequence: CDR1 ENHRY, CDR2 SYGVKD. V lost 5 bases, J lost 2 bases, and 8 bases lay in between. The starting material was peripheral blood, obtained on day 0 of AZD1222 vaccination. This chain connects TRBV10-3 to TRBJ2-3; D ambiguous. The source is an adult in good health. The CDR3 DNA is TGTGCCATCAGTACAGCCTACACAGATACGCAGTATTTT. Its protein is CAISTAYTDTQYF.